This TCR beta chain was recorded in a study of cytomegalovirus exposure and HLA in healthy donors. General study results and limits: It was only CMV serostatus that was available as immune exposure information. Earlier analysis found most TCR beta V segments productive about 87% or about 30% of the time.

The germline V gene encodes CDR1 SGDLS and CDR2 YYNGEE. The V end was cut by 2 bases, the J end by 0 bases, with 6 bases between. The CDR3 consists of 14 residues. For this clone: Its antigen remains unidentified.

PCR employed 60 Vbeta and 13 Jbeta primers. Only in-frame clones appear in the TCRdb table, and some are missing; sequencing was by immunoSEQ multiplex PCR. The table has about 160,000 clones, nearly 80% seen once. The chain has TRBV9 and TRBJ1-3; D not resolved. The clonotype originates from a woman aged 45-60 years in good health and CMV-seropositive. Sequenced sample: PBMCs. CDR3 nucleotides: TGTGCCAGCAGCGTTTTGGCCTCTGGAAACACCATATATTTT. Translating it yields CASSVLASGNTIYF.